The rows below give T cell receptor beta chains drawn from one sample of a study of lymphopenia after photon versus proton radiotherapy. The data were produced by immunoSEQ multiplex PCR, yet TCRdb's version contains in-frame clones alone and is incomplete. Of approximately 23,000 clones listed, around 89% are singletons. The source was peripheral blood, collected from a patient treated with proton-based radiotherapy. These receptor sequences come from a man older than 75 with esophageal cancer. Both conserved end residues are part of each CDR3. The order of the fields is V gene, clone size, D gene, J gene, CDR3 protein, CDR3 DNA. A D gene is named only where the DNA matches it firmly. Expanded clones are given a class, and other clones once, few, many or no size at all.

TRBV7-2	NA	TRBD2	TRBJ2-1	CASSFAGGRQFF	TGTGCCAGCAGCTTCGCGGGGGGGAGACAGTTCTTC
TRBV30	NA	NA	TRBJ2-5	CAWSPPGETQYF	TGTGCCTGGAGTCCCCCGGGGGAGACCCAGTACTTC
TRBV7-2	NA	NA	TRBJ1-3	CASSLAGTSGNTIYF	TGTGCCAGCAGCTTAGCCGGGACCTCTGGAAACACCATATATTTT
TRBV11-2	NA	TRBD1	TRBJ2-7	CASSPLTGPYEQYF	TGTGCCAGCAGCCCCTTGACAGGGCCCTACGAGCAGTACTTC
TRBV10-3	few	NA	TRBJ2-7	CAISESIPGVGEQYF	TGTGCCATCAGTGAGTCGATCCCGGGAGTAGGAGAGCAGTACTTC
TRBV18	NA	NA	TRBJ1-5	CASSPPGQRVLSQPQHF	TGTGCCAGCTCACCACCGGGCCAAAGGGTGTTATCTCAGCCCCAGCATTTT
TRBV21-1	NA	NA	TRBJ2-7	CASSKVGSMKWNEQYF	TGTGCCAGCAGCAAAGTAGGGAGCATGAAGTGGAACGAGCAGTACTTC
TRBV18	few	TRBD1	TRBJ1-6	CASTGTGFSPLHF	TGTGCCAGTACAGGGACAGGGTTTTCACCCCTCCACTTT
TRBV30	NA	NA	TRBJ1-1	CAWSVWEGGAFF	TGTGCCTGGAGTGTTTGGGAGGGGGGGGCTTTCTTT
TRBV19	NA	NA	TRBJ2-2	CASSYTSGTGELFF	TGTGCCAGTAGTTATACCTCCGGCACCGGGGAGCTGTTTTTT
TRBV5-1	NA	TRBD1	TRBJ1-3	CASSLAGTVAGNTIYF	TGCGCCAGCAGCTTGGCGGGGACAGTAGCTGGAAACACCATATATTTT
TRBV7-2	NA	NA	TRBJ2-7	CASSLAGSKAYEQYF	TGTGCCAGCAGCTTAGCTGGCAGTAAAGCCTACGAGCAGTACTTC
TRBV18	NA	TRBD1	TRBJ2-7	CASSPKTGPYEQYF	TGTGCCAGCTCACCAAAGACAGGGCCCTACGAGCAGTACTTC
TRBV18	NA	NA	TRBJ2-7	CASSRNRDGEQYF	TGTGCCAGCTCACGGAACAGGGACGGCGAGCAGTACTTC
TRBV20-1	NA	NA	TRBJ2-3	CSASLGDTQYF	TGCAGTGCTAGTCTTGGGGATACGCAGTATTTT
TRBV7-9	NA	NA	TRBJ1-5	CASSLAGGNQPQHF	TGTGCCAGCAGCTTGGCGGGGGGCAATCAGCCCCAGCATTTT
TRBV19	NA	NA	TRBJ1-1	CASSRNRNTEAFF	TGTGCCAGTAGTAGAAACAGGAACACTGAAGCTTTCTTT
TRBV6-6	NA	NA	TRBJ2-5	CASSRDLQETQYF	TGTGCCAGCAGCCGGGACCTACAAGAGACCCAGTACTTC
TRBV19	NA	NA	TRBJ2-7	CASSIRRDTYEQYF	TGTGCCAGTAGTATCAGGCGGGATACTTATGAGCAGTACTTC
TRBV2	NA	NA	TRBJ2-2	CASSVLSGGNTGELFF	TGTGCCAGCAGTGTTTTGTCAGGTGGGAACACCGGGGAGCTGTTTTTT
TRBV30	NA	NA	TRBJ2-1	CALDEQFF	TGTGCCTTGGATGAGCAGTTCTTC
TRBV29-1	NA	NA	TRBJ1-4	CSVDLGVAEKLFF	TGCAGCGTTGATCTGGGGGTGGCTGAAAAACTGTTTTTT
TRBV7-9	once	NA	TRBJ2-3	CASRRGESSTDTQYF	TGTGCCAGCAGACGCGGAGAGTCTAGCACAGATACGCAGTATTTT
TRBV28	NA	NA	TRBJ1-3	CASSSRAGSSGNTIYF	TGTGCCAGCAGTTCACGCGCCGGGTCTTCTGGAAACACCATATATTTT
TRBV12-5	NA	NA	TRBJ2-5	CASGRDVQETQYF	TGTGCTAGTGGCCGGGACGTACAAGAGACCCAGTACTTC
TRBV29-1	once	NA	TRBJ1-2	CSVLANYGYTF	TGCAGCGTTCTAGCTAACTATGGCTACACCTTC
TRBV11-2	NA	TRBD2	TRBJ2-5	CASSPRRGGRETQYF	TGTGCCAGCAGCCCGAGGCGGGGGGGCCGAGAGACCCAGTACTTC
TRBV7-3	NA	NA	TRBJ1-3	CASSLGPVNSGNTIYF	TGTGCCAGCAGCTTAGGACCGGTAAACTCTGGAAACACCATATATTTT
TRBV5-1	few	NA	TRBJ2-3	CASIGGGGTDTQYF	TGCGCCAGCATAGGGGGAGGAGGCACAGATACGCAGTATTTT
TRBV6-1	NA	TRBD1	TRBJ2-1	CATNRDRGWDEQFF	TGTGCCACGAACCGGGACAGGGGTTGGGATGAGCAGTTCTTC
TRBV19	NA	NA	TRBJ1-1	CASSQGPVGAFF	TGTGCCAGTTCACAGGGCCCCGTAGGTGCTTTCTTT
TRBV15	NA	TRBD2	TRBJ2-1	CATSRNPSGRYNEQFF	TGTGCCACCAGCAGAAACCCTAGCGGGAGGTACAATGAGCAGTTCTTC
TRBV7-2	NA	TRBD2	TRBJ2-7	CASSFSGSEYEQYF	TGTGCCAGCAGCTTTAGCGGGAGCGAATACGAGCAGTACTTC
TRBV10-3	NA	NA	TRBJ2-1	CAIRSPAPGSYNEQFF	TGTGCCATCAGGTCCCCCGCCCCAGGCTCCTACAATGAGCAGTTCTTC
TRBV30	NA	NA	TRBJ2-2	CAWSFPRGLGTGELFF	TGTGCCTGGAGTTTCCCGCGGGGGCTGGGCACCGGGGAGCTGTTTTTT
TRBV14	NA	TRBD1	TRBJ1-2	CASSQEGQRTYGYTF	TGTGCCAGCAGCCAAGAGGGACAGAGAACTTATGGCTACACCTTC
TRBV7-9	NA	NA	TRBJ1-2	CASSLESYGYTF	TGTGCCAGCAGCTTAGAGTCCTATGGCTACACCTTC
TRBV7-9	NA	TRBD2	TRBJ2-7	CASSRRTSGSYEQYF	TGTGCCAGCAGCCGACGGACTAGCGGCTCCTACGAGCAGTACTTC
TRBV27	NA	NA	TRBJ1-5	CASSFSGGQPQHF	TGTGCCAGCAGTTTTTCGGGGGGGCAGCCCCAGCATTTT
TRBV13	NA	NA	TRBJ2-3	CASSSPGARTDTQYF	TGTGCCAGCAGCTCCCCAGGGGCCCGCACAGATACGCAGTATTTT
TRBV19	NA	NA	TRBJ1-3	CASSIDSGSYSGNTIYF	TGTGCCAGTAGTATAGATTCAGGAAGCTACTCTGGAAACACCATATATTTT
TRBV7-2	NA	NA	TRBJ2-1	CASSFSPGAFNEQFF	TGTGCCAGCAGCTTTAGTCCGGGGGCCTTCAATGAGCAGTTCTTC
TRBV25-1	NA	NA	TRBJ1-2	CASSDRATYGYTF	TGTGCCAGCAGTGATAGGGCGACCTATGGCTACACCTTC
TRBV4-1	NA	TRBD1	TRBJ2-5	CASSQEGTGGETQYF	TGCGCCAGCAGCCAAGAGGGGACAGGGGGGGAGACCCAGTACTTC
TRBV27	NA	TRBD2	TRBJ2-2	CASRPTSVDHKAGELFF	TGTGCCAGCAGGCCGACTAGCGTAGACCACAAGGCCGGGGAGCTGTTTTTT